This TCR beta chain was profiled in a study of cytotoxic CD8 clonotypes in ibrutinib-treated CLL (dated by TCRdb to the early 2020s). In terms of the full investigation: The cohort included approximately 15 treatment-naive and eleven to twelve relapsed/refractory patients; under 18 were IGHV unmutated. Patients were still on ibrutinib when every remission and progressive disease sample was collected. Partial responses were observed in about 25 patients and complete responses in 2; after a median follow-up of 68 months, remission was maintained in 15 or so patients and progression was observed in approximately twelve. On average, each sample had roughly 250,000 productive templates and roughly 95,000 productive rearrangements. Of the approximately 86 people in the trial, about two dozen had longitudinal samples available. Cryopreserved peripheral blood mononuclear cells were obtained before treatment, at response, and at either sustained remission or disease progression. Response samples were taken after a median of 12 months on treatment, ranging from roughly 6 to 36 months. Study-level results and caveats: Public clonotypes were rare and either shrank or stayed stable during treatment, and the rise in clonality at ibrutinib response reflected expansion of private clonotypes. At ibrutinib response clonality went up, during sustained remission it held steady, and at progression it dropped back toward baseline. Baseline clonality exceeded that of age-matched healthy donors and correlated strongly with circulating CD8+ T-cell counts. Sampling times were not matched between patients in sustained remission and patients whose disease was progressing, and lymph node repertoires were not examined.

Worth noting for this clone: The antigen this receptor binds is unknown. Base qualities are not recorded, but no much larger clone differs from it by a single base.

A MiSeq instrument was used for deep resolution sequencing, which targeted depths ranging from 1 in 1 million up to 1 in 200,000 T cells, with coverage averaging 10x for each clonotype. The immunoSEQ hsTCRB Kit was used to generate the TCR beta libraries. The authors processed their data as follows. ImmunoSEQ Data Assistant and ImmunoSEQ Analyzer were used for data analysis, and V, D and J genes were assigned according to IMGT definitions. Clonality, with values ranging from 0 to 1, was calculated as one minus the normalized Shannon entropy of productive rearrangement frequencies. Only overrepresented clonotypes making up at least 0.05% of each patient's repertoire were included in the public clonotype analysis. Repertoires from roughly 13 age-matched healthy donors in immuneACCESS were used as clonality controls. TCRdb took this table from immuneACCESS and kept in-frame rearrangements with V and J called. Such tables lack part of the clones; where checked against another copy, unresolved V genes explain under half of the gap, and the rest is unexplained. D and trimming come from the DNA, and the V and J calls and clone size come from that table. The sample table shows 150,000 to 200,000 clones, and 70% to 90% are seen once. Around 3% of the sample rests with the top ten.

Explained via the paper, the time point label denotes: progressive disease on ibrutinib. Approximately 2 micrograms of genomic DNA were extracted from cryopreserved PBMCs for TCR beta library preparation. Longitudinal blood samples from CLL patients on ibrutinib monotherapy underwent high-throughput TCR beta sequencing. The patients took part in an open-label, single-center phase 2 trial of ibrutinib monotherapy. The CDR3 covers 15 residues, taking in both the cysteine and the phenylalanine. Only the CDR3 region is kept as DNA, spanning 45 bases read in frame from base 1. A distance of 12 bases separates the germline ends of V and J, which lose 4 bases and 1 base respectively. The germline V gene (reference sequence) specifies SGHNT as CDR1 and YYREEE as CDR2.

Recombination joined TRBV5-4 with TRBJ2-1; the D region possibly corresponds to TRBD2 (5 bases align). The source of this sequence is a human donor with chronic lymphocytic leukemia. The sequences come from PBMCs, collected at disease progression, from a patient treated with ibrutinib. The bases read TGTGCCAGCAGCCCGGAGGCCCCTTCCTACAATGAGCAGTTCTTC. The resulting protein is CASSPEAPSYNEQFF.